The present T cell receptor (beta chain) was sequenced within a study of blood T cell repertoires in COVID-19 (TCRdb year 2020). With regard to the full study: Samples from collaborators originated in the United States, Italy and Spain and spanned both the acute and convalescent phases of COVID-19. The prospective study material was composed of cDNA or gDNA derived from T cells, B-cell-depleted T cells, or PBMCs. The dataset comprised deeply sampled blood TCRbeta repertoires from subjects exposed to, actively infected with, or recovered from COVID-19. The repertoires were released in a freely available public database intended as a resource for research on the immune response to SARS-CoV-2. The samples were drawn from the first 160 participants of the ongoing ImmuneRACE study and from 1,254 subjects provided by 6 global collaborators. Nearly every sample came with metadata listing a de-identified subject ID, COVID-19 status, age in years and sex. HLA class I and class II types, where available, came from metadata supplied by the sample provider rather than from assay-based typing.

TCRbeta CDR3 regions were amplified from genomic DNA using the immunoSEQ Assay, a bias-controlled multiplex PCR. The authors processed their data as follows. The number of nucleated cells in each sample was estimated from the amplification of reference gene primers within the assay. To quantify the absolute abundance of each unique TCRbeta CDR3 rearrangement, sequence reads were collapsed and filtered. Productive Simpson clonality was computed per sample as the square root of Simpson's diversity index over productive rearrangements. Here the immuneACCESS table is served through TCRdb, limited to in-frame sequences with V and J called. Missing clones are a known gap in these copies; in checked studies unresolved V genes cover under half, and the rest lacks a known reason. The V and J calls and clone size come from that table; D and trimming were worked out from the DNA. This sample has approximately 85,000 clones in its table, and 70% to 90% of those were observed once. Of the sample, roughly 30% falls within the top ten clones.

The full study reports these points: The quantity of clinical and demographic metadata differed by source and by participant and was supplied without curation.

This clone has just one count. Its antigen is unknown. No much larger clone is present one base from it, and per-base qualities are unavailable. Collaborating institutions collected whole blood in K2EDTA tubes following their own protocols. For TCRbeta analysis, collaborator samples were shipped as frozen whole blood, as isolated PBMCs, or as DNA extracted from either sample type. V ends up 5 bases short and J 5 bases short, with an unmatched junction base count of 3. The germline V gene supplies CDR1 MRHNA and CDR2 SNTAGT. Spanning cysteine to phenylalanine, the CDR3 consists of 14 amino acids. Here the CDR3 DNA is all that survives: 42 bases in frame from base 1.

This sequence originates from a man aged 50-60 years with active or convalescent COVID-19. Sequencing input: peripheral blood. The chain was built from TRBV6-4 and TRBJ1-6, with 7 junctional bases fitting TRBD1. The CDR3 reads as follows: CASSPDRNNSPLHF. The DNA sequence is given as TGTGCCAGCAGTCCGGACAGGAATAATTCACCCCTCCACTTT.